This passage covers 29 T cell receptor beta chains from one sample sequenced in a study of blood T cell repertoires in COVID-19. Libraries were prepared by immunoSEQ multiplex PCR; TCRdb keeps only in-frame clonotypes and omits some of them. The repertoire includes around 310,000 clones, around 91% of them detected once, and around 0.96% sits in the top ten. What was sequenced was peripheral blood. These receptors were collected from a woman between 40 and 55 years old with COVID-19, enrolled during active disease.

This chain links TRBV30 with TRBJ2-1, with no clear D. Trimming took 2 bases from V and 8 from J, leaving 7 bases between them. This CDR3 has 11 amino acids. CDR1 is GTSNPN and CDR2 is SVGIG in the germline V gene (reference sequence). The CDR3 region has the DNA TGTGCCTGGAGTTTAAGAGATGAGCAGTTCTTC. It yields the protein CAWSLRDEQFF.

The chain recombines TRBV11-2 with TRBJ1-6; the match to TRBD1 covers 8 bases. V was pared by 5 bases and J by 9 bases, with 9 bases of the junction left unmatched. Germline-derived CDR1 and CDR2 are SGHAT and FQNNGV. The CDR3 totals 15 residues. This CDR3 is CASSPDRGFASPLHF. As DNA, the CDR3 is TGTGCCAGCAGCCCCGACAGGGGATTTGCTTCACCCCTCCACTTT.

This clone was found once. In the same sample, other DNA sequences code for this CDR3. V is TRBV7-9 and J is TRBJ1-5; 10 bases align to TRBD1. This CDR3 spans 14 amino acids. The V gene end was trimmed by 5 bases and the J gene end by 5 bases; junction bases not matched to a gene: 3. Looked up from germline, CDR1 is SEHNR and CDR2 is FQNEAQ (reference sequence). CDR3 loop: CASSRDRGDQPQHF. CDR3 bases: TGTGCCAGCAGCCGGGACAGGGGCGATCAGCCCCAGCATTTT.

The chain has TRBV30 and TRBJ1-2; the match to TRBD1 covers 8 bases. Germline CDR1 reads GTSNPN; CDR2 reads SVGIG (reference sequence). V was clipped by 2 bases and J by 0 bases; unmatched bases: 2. The CDR3 spans 14 residues. CDR3 loop: CAWSRDRTNYGYTF. The CDR3 DNA follows: TGTGCCTGGAGTAGGGACAGGACTAACTATGGCTACACCTTC.

V usage is TRBV19 and J usage is TRBJ2-4; D ambiguous. V was shortened by 3 bases and J by 1 base, with 10 bases between the two germline ends. Germline V lookup: CDR1 LNHDA, CDR2 SQIVND (reference sequence). The CDR3 totals 15 residues. This chain's CDR3 is CASSIGLIAKNIQYF. For the CDR3, the DNA is TGTGCCAGTAGTATTGGGCTCATCGCCAAAAACATTCAGTACTTC. Looking up the rest from reference TRBV19 and TRBJ2-4 gives the full variable domain: DGGITQSPKYLFRKEGQNVTLSCEQNLNHDAMYWYRQDPGQGLRLIYYSQIVNDFQKGDIAEGYSVSREKKESFPLTVTSAQKNPTAFYLCASSIGLIAKNIQYFGAGTRLSVL.

The chain carries TRBV9 and TRBJ1-6, with TRBD1 matching 10 bases. Losses at the gene ends were 8 bases for V and 9 bases for J; bases not matched to a gene: 8. Looked up from germline, CDR1 is SGDLS and CDR2 is YYNGEE. The CDR3 is 14 amino acids. CDR3 residues: CASTPGTGVSPLHF. CDR3 sequence (DNA): TGTGCCAGTACCCCCGGGACAGGGGTTTCACCCCTCCACTTT.

This clone has just a few counts. The chain carries TRBV2 and TRBJ2-5; 7 nucleotides line up with TRBD2. The CDR3 covers 15 residues. The germline V gene has CDR1 SNHLY and CDR2 FYNNEI. The junction had 9 bases not matched to a gene; V was cut back by 2 bases and J by 6 bases. The CDR3 here is CASSEMGGSTKTQYF. The DNA for the CDR3 is TGTGCCAGCAGTGAAATGGGGGGGTCTACTAAGACCCAGTACTTC.

This clone was recorded a few times. CDR3 protein: CASSVTGAGQPQHF. CDR3 DNA: TGTGCCAGCAGTGTAACAGGGGCAGGGCAGCCCCAGCATTTT. The chain joins TRBV25-1 to TRBJ1-5, with 7 bases lining up with TRBD1. This CDR3 comprises 14 residues. The germline gives CDR1 MGHDK, CDR2 SYGVNS. The V gene end was trimmed by 4 bases and the J gene end by 7 bases; junction bases not matched to a gene: 7.

This rearrangement joins TRBV12-3 or TRBV12-4 to TRBJ1-2; D call uncertain. The CDR3 totals 13 residues. V lost 6 bases to trimming and J lost 7 bases, with 15 bases between them. In DNA form, the CDR3 reads TGTGCCAGCAGGGCCCCGCTAGCCCTTGGCTACACCTTC. Translating gives CASRAPLALGYTF.

The V and J genes are TRBV7-2 and TRBJ1-1, with 9 bases matching TRBD1. This CDR3 spans 15 amino acids. J was trimmed by 1 base and V by 5 bases; bases with no gene match: 5. Germline CDR1 reads SGHTA; CDR2 reads FQGNSA. The CDR3 loop reads CASSIRTGENTEAFF. The CDR3, as DNA: TGTGCCAGCAGCATTCGGACAGGGGAGAACACTGAAGCTTTCTTT.

In its sample, this clone was seen a few times. J is TRBJ1-3 and V is TRBV5-1, with TRBD1 identical over 10 bases. V gave up 3 bases and J gave up 4 bases; unmatched junction bases: 13. There are 18 residues in the CDR3. Germline V gene lookup returns CDR1 SGHRS and CDR2 YFSETQ. The CDR3 spells CASSSRQGAQVLGNTIYF. CDR3 in DNA: TGCGCCAGCAGCTCAAGACAGGGGGCACAGGTCCTCGGAAACACCATATATTTT.

The J gene is TRBJ1-1, the V gene TRBV6-2 or TRBV6-3; 8 positions match TRBD1. V lost 2 bases to trimming and J lost 1 base; unmatched junction nucleotides: 6. CDR3 length equals 16 residues. The germline V gene encodes CDR1 MNHEY and CDR2 SVGEGT. CDR3 in DNA: TGTGCCAGCAGTTACCGGCCAGGGGGCTCGAACACTGAAGCTTTCTTT. Translation: CASSYRPGGSNTEAFF.

The V and J genes are TRBV27 and TRBJ1-4; no firm D call. V gave up 2 bases and J gave up 0 bases, with 13 bases separating them. CDR1 and CDR2 (germline): MNHEY, SMNVEV (reference sequence). This CDR3 is 17 amino acids long. As DNA, the CDR3 is TGTGCCAGCAGTTTACTGGGCAGGCCTGCAACTAATGAAAAACTGTTTTTT. Its translation is CASSLLGRPATNEKLFF.

CDR3 amino acids: CAISDPGEAFF. The CDR3 DNA is TGTGCCATCAGTGATCCGGGAGAAGCTTTCTTT. The chain carries TRBV10-3 and TRBJ1-1, with D hard to call. V was pared by 3 bases and J by 8 bases, with 7 bases between. This CDR3 has 11 residues. The V gene's germline CDR1 is ENHRY and CDR2 SYGVKD.

This sequence joins TRBV7-2 and TRBJ2-5, with TRBD1 matching over 7 bases. The CDR3 is 13 residues long. Germline V gene lookup returns CDR1 SGHTA and CDR2 FQGNSA. V lost 7 bases and J lost 5; bases outside the gene matches: 7. For the CDR3, the DNA is TGTGCCAGCAACCGAGGGGGCTCTGAGACCCAGTACTTC. Its translation: CASNRGGSETQYF.

This clone showed up just once. The V gene is TRBV30, the J gene TRBJ1-4; 10 positions agree with TRBD1. This CDR3 contains 13 residues. CDR1 and CDR2 from the germline V gene are GTSNPN and SVGIG (reference sequence). V shed 3 bases, J shed 11 bases, and the junction held 6 bases outside the gene matches. For the CDR3, the DNA is TGTGCCTGGAGCCGACAGGGGGCTTGGAAACTGTTTTTT. Protein sequence: CAWSRQGAWKLFF.

CDR3 bases: TGTGCCAGTGCAGGCCACCCCTCTAACTATGGCTACACCTTC. This sequence encodes CASAGHPSNYGYTF. This chain joins TRBV19 and TRBJ1-2; D is unresolved. V was cut by 8 bases and J by 0 bases, with 13 bases left in between. There are 14 residues in the CDR3. Germline lookup yields CDR1 LNHDA and CDR2 SQIVND (reference sequence).

The chain has TRBV2 and TRBJ1-2; TRBD1 is a possible D gene (6 bases). Between the trimmed V and J ends, which lost 1 base and 5 bases, there was a span of 8 bases. The CDR3 length is 13 residues. Germline CDR1 and CDR2: SNHLY and FYNNEI. The CDR3 DNA is TGTGCCAGCAGTGAAGGGCAGGGGTATGGCTACACCTTC. It yields the protein CASSEGQGYGYTF.

This clone was found once. The rearrangement joins TRBV7-9 to TRBJ1-1; D perhaps matches TRBD1 (6 bases). The germline V and J ends were trimmed by 5 bases and 4 bases, with 20 bases remaining between them. The CDR3 is 16 amino acids. Germline CDR1 SEHNR, CDR2 FQNEAQ (reference sequence). The CDR3 protein is CASSPKFGGAGTEAFF. CDR3 DNA sequence: TGTGCCAGCAGCCCAAAATTTGGGGGCGCCGGCACTGAAGCTTTCTTT.

This chain uses TRBV4-1 with TRBJ1-5; D gene uncertain. The CDR3 contains 15 residues. The germline CDR1 and CDR2 sequences are MGHRA and YSYEKL. Deletions cut 5 bases from V and 6 bases from J, with 17 bases between. This CDR3 is CASSSLLTDVQPQHF. The CDR3 DNA is TGCGCCAGCAGCTCCCTGCTGACTGACGTTCAGCCCCAGCATTTT.

V usage is TRBV5-1 and J usage is TRBJ2-7, with TRBD1 identical over 9 bases. The germline CDR1 and CDR2 sequences are SGHRS and YFSETQ. Trimming removed 5 bases from V and 2 bases from J; junction bases left unmatched: 8. This CDR3 has 15 amino acids. CDR3 nucleotides: TGCGCCAGCAGGCCTGGACAGGGGACTCCCTACGAGCAGTACTTC. This sequence encodes CASRPGQGTPYEQYF.

This sequence joins TRBV30 and TRBJ2-3; D may be TRBD1 (5 bases). The V gene lost 0 bases and the J gene lost 2 bases, with 12 bases spanning the gap. The CDR3 is 15 residues long. Germline assignment: CDR1 GTSNPN and CDR2 SVGIG (reference sequence). The DNA of the CDR3 is TGTGCCTGGAGTGTAATAGGGGCCTTCACAGATACGCAGTATTTT. Its translation is CAWSVIGAFTDTQYF.

The V call is TRBV5-1, the J call TRBJ2-5, with TRBD1 matching 7 bases. Germline loops: CDR1 SGHRS, CDR2 YFSETQ. V gave up 4 bases and J gave up 0 bases; unmatched junction bases: 3. The length of the CDR3 is 14 residues. The CDR3 protein is CASSDRVHQETQYF. CDR3 nucleotide sequence: TGCGCCAGCAGCGACAGGGTCCACCAAGAGACCCAGTACTTC.

The CDR3 DNA sequence: TGTGCCAGCAGGGACGGGGGGTTCCATGGCTACACCTTC. This translates into CASRDGGFHGYTF. The chain carries TRBV12-3 or TRBV12-4 and TRBJ1-2; TRBD1 is a possible D gene (5 bases). The CDR3 is 13 residues long. V lost 6 bases to trimming and J lost 6 bases, with 14 bases between them.

The chain uses TRBV28 and TRBJ1-2; 8 bases are a match to TRBD1. There are 15 residues in the CDR3. Germline trimming cut 2 bases from V and 6 bases from J; bases unmatched to any gene: 8. Germline V CDR1 and CDR2: MDHEN, SYDVKM. This CDR3 reads CASSLMYRGENGYTF. CDR3 DNA sequence: TGTGCCAGCAGTTTAATGTACAGGGGGGAGAATGGCTACACCTTC.

The V and J genes are TRBV18 and TRBJ1-3; 7 positions agree with TRBD1. V was clipped by 3 bases and J by 0 bases; unmatched bases: 5. The CDR3 covers 16 residues. The germline V gene has CDR1 KGHSH and CDR2 LQKENI. CDR3 bases: TGTGCCAGCTCACCCGGGACAGACACCTCTGGAAACACCATATATTTT. Translating gives CASSPGTDTSGNTIYF.

V and J are TRBV10-3 and TRBJ2-3, with TRBD2 matching over 8 bases. The CDR3 has 18 residues. Trimming removed 3 bases from V and 2 bases from J; junction bases left unmatched: 13. CDR1 is ENHRY, CDR2 SYGVKD, per germline. CDR3 sequence reads: CAISDPYERGTHTDTQYF. The DNA for the CDR3 is TGTGCCATCAGTGATCCTTATGAGCGGGGGACCCACACAGATACGCAGTATTTT.

The DNA for the CDR3 is TGTGCCAGCAGTCAGACAGACTATGGCTACACCTTC. This encodes CASSQTDYGYTF. This rearrangement joins TRBV6-5 to TRBJ1-2; D perhaps matches TRBD1 (5 bases). Germline V CDR1 and CDR2: MNHEY, SVGAGI. This CDR3 is built from 12 residues. Trimming took off 5 bases at V and 3 bases at J, with 7 bases between the two ends.

The chain couples TRBV28 to TRBJ2-1; 7 nucleotides line up with TRBD1. V was pared by 10 bases and J by 8 bases, with 8 bases of the junction left unmatched. This CDR3 contains 12 residues. Germline CDR1 reads MDHEN; CDR2 reads SYDVKM. The CDR3 coding sequence is TGTGCCACCTACGGACAGGATTATGAGCAGTTCTTC. It yields the protein CATYGQDYEQFF. Combining the CDR3 with reference TRBV28 and TRBJ2-1 gives the whole variable domain DVKVTQSSRYLVKRTGEKVFLECVQDMDHENMFWYRQDPGLGLRLIYFSYDVKMKEKGDIPEGYSVSREKKERFSLILESASTNQTSMYLCATYGQDYEQFFGPGTRLTVL.